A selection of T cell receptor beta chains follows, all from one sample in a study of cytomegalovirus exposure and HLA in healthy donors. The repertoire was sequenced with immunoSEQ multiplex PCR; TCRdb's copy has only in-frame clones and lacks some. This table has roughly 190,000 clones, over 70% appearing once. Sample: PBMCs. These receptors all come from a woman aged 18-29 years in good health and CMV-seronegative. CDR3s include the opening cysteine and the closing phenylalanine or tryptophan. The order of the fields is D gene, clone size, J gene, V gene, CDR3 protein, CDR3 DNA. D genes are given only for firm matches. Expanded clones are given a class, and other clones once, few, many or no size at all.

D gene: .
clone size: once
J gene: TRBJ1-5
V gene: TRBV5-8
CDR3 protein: CASSLRLGRGTRSNQPQHF
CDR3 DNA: TGTGCCAGCAGCTTGCGCTTGGGCAGGGGTACCAGGAGCAATCAGCCCCAGCATTTT

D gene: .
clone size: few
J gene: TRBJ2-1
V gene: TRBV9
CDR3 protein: CASSRDQGPVDNEQFF
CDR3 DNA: TGTGCCAGCAGCAGAGACCAGGGGCCGGTCGACAATGAGCAGTTCTTC

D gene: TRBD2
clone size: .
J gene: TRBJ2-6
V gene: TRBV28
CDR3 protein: CASSLAGYDSGANVLTF
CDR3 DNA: TGTGCCAGCAGTCTAGCGGGTTACGACTCTGGGGCCAACGTCCTGACTTTC

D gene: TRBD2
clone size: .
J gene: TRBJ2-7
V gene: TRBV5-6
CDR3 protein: CASSSITSGGAYEQYF
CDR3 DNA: TGTGCCAGCAGCTCCATTACTAGCGGGGGTGCCTACGAGCAGTACTTC

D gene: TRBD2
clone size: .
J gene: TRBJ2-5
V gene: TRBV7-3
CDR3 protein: CASSLSGRVQETQYF
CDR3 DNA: TGTGCCAGCAGCTTGTCCGGGAGGGTCCAAGAGACCCAGTACTTC

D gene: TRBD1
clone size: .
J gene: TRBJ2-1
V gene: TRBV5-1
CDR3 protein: CASSPGTASTYNEQFF
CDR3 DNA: TGCGCCAGCAGCCCGGGGACAGCCTCCACCTACAATGAGCAGTTCTTC

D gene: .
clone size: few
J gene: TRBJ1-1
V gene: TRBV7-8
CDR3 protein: CASTLERGNTEAFF
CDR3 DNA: TGTGCCAGCACCTTGGAGCGGGGGAACACTGAAGCTTTCTTT

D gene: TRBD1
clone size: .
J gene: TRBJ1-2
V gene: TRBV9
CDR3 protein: CASSESDRGYYGYTF
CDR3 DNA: TGTGCCAGCAGCGAGTCGGACAGGGGGTACTATGGCTACACCTTC

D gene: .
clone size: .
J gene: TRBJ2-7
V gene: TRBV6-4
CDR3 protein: CASSDSTGRGDSDEQYF
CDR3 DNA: TGTGCCAGCAGTGACTCGACGGGAAGAGGGGACTCTGACGAGCAGTACTTC

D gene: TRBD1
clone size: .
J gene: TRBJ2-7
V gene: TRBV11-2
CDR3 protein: CASSRNRGRDEQYF
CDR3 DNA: TGTGCCAGCAGCCGAAACAGGGGAAGGGACGAGCAGTACTTC

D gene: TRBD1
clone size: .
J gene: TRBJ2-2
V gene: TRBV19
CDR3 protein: CASRKTGGDSGELFF
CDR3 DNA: TGTGCCAGTAGAAAGACAGGGGGCGATTCCGGGGAGCTGTTTTTT

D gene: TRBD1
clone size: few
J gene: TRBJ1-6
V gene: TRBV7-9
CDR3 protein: CASSLERGRPQNSPLHF
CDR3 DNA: TGTGCCAGCAGCTTAGAAAGGGGGCGGCCGCAGAATTCACCCCTCCACTTT

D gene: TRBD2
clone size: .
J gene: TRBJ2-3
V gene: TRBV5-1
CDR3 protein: CASRDKLAASTDTQYF
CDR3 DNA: TGCGCCAGCAGGGACAAACTAGCGGCTAGCACAGATACGCAGTATTTT

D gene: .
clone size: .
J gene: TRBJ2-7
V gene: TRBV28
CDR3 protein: CASTARGGPFVEQYF
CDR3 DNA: TGTGCCAGCACCGCGAGGGGGGGGCCCTTTGTAGAGCAGTACTTC

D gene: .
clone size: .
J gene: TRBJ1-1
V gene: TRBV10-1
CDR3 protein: CASSLTGNTEAFF
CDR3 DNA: TGCGCCAGCAGTCTTACAGGGAACACTGAAGCTTTCTTT

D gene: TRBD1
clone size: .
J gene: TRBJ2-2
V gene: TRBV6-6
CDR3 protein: CASTDRATGELFF
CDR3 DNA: TGTGCCAGCACTGACAGGGCGACCGGGGAGCTGTTTTTT

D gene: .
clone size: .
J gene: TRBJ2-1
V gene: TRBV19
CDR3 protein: CASRPSSLVGEQFF
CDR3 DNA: TGTGCCAGTAGACCTTCCTCCCTAGTTGGTGAGCAGTTCTTC

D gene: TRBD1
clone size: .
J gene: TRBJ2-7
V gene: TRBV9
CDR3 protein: CASSAGTGLYEQYF
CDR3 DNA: TGTGCCAGCAGCGCCGGGACAGGACTTTACGAGCAGTACTTC

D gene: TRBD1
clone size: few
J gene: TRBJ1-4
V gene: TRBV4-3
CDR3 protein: CASSRDRVDEKLFF
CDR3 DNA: TGCGCCAGCAGCCGCGACAGGGTCGACGAAAAACTGTTTTTT

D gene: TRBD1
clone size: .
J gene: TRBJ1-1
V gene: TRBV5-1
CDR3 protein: CASSFGLGQGVENTEAFF
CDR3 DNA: TGCGCCAGCAGCTTCGGTCTGGGACAGGGAGTGGAGAACACTGAAGCTTTCTTT

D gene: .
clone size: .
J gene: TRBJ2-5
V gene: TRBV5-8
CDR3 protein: CASSLSLAQETQYF
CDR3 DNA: TGTGCCAGCAGTTTGTCACTAGCCCAAGAGACCCAGTACTTC

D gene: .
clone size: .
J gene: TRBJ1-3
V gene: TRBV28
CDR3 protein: CASSTQGSAGNTIYF
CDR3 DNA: TGTGCCAGCAGTACCCAGGGGTCGGCTGGAAACACCATATATTTT

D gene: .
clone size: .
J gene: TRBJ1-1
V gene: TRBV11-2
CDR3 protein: CASTLPLGGANEAFF
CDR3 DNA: TGTGCCAGCACCCTCCCTCTGGGGGGGGCAAATGAAGCTTTCTTT

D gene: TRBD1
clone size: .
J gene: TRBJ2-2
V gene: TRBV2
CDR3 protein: CASSGDRGTGELFF
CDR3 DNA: TGTGCCAGCAGTGGGGACAGGGGGACCGGGGAGCTGTTTTTT

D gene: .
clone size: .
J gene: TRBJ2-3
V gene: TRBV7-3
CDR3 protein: CASSPAGGGVLDTQYF
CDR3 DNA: TGTGCCAGCAGCCCCGCTGGGGGGGGCGTATTAGATACGCAGTATTTT

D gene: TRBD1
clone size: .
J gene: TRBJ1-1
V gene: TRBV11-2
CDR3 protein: CASSLGQGAGNTEAFF
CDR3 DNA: TGTGCCAGCAGCTTGGGACAGGGGGCCGGGAACACTGAAGCTTTCTTT

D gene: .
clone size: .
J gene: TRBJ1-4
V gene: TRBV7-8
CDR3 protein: CASSSYSFSTNEKLFF
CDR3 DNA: TGTGCCAGCAGCTCATACAGCTTCTCAACTAATGAAAAACTGTTTTTT

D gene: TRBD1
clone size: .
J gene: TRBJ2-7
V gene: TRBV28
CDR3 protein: CASSGDRGYEQYF
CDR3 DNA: TGTGCCAGCAGCGGGGACAGAGGGTACGAGCAGTACTTC

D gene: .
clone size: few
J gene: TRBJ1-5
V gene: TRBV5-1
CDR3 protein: CASSFCFRGTSNQPQHF
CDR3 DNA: TGCGCCAGCAGCTTCTGTTTTCGGGGGACCAGCAATCAGCCCCAGCATTTT

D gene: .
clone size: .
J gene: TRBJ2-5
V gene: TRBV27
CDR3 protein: CASSLSFPQETQYF
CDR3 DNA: TGTGCCAGCAGTTTATCCTTTCCCCAAGAGACCCAGTACTTC

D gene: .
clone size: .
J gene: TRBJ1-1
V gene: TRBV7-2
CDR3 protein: CASTYTVNTEAFF
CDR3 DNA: TGTGCCAGCACCTATACAGTGAACACTGAAGCTTTCTTT

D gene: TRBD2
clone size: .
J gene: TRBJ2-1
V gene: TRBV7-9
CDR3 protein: CASSPIKRGVNNEQFF
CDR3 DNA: TGTGCCAGCAGCCCTATAAAGCGGGGGGTAAACAATGAGCAGTTCTTC

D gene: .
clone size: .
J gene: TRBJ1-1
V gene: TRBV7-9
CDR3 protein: CASSLAGNTEAFF
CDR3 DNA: TGTGCCAGCAGTCTCGCGGGGAACACTGAAGCTTTCTTT

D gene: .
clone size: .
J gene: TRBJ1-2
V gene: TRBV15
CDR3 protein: CATSSSQGGDYGYTF
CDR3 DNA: TGTGCCACCAGCAGCTCCCAAGGAGGGGATTATGGCTACACCTTC

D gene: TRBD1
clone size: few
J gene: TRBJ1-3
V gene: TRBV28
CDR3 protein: CASRTGVGNTIYF
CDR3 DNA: TGTGCCAGCAGGACAGGGGTTGGAAACACCATATATTTT

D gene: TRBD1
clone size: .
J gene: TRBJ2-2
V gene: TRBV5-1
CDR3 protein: CASSLRQGQTGELFF
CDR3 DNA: TGCGCCAGCAGCTTGAGACAGGGTCAAACCGGGGAGCTGTTTTTT